This paragraph covers one TCR beta chain sequence. As originally analysed: Quantification of nucleated cells was approximated via reference gene primer amplification. Repertoires were generated with immunoSEQ multiplex PCR, while TCRdb's copy carries only in-frame clones and drops some. The DNA was the basis for D and trimming; V, J and clone size are from that table. The data show roughly 180,000 clones, roughly 80% seen once. The germline V gene has CDR1 SGHDN and CDR2 FVKESK. The V gene lost 5 bases and the J gene lost 3 bases, with 8 bases spanning the gap. CDR3 size: 13 residues. The data were obtained in a study of blood T cell repertoires in COVID-19. Study-wide context: Sources were T cells, B-cell-depleted T cells, or PBMCs; the material itself was cDNA or gDNA.

Sequencing was done on a sample of peripheral blood. This chain connects TRBV14 to TRBJ2-1; tentatively, D is TRBD1 (5 bases). The sequence came from a middle-aged woman with COVID-19, enrolled during active disease. Here the CDR3 reads CASSVGVYNEQFF. In DNA, the CDR3 is TGTGCCAGCAGCGTAGGGGTCTACAATGAGCAGTTCTTC.